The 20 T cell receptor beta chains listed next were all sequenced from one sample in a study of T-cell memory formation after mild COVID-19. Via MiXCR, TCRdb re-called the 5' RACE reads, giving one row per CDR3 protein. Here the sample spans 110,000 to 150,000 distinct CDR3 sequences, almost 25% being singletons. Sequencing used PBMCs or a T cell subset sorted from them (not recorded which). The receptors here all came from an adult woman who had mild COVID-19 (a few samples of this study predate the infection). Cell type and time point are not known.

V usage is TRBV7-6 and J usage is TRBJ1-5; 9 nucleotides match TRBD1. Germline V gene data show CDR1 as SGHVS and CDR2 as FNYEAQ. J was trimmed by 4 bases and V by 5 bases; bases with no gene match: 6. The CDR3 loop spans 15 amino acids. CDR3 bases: TGTGCCAGCAGCCCGTACAGGGGGCTTAATCAGCCCCAGCATTTT. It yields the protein CASSPYRGLNQPQHF. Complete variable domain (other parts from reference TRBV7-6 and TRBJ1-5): GAGVSQSPRYKVTKRGQDVALRCDPISGHVSLYWYRQALGQGPEFLTYFNYEAQQDKSGLPNDRFSAERPEGSISTLTIQRTEQRDSAMYRCASSPYRGLNQPQHFGDGTRLSIL.

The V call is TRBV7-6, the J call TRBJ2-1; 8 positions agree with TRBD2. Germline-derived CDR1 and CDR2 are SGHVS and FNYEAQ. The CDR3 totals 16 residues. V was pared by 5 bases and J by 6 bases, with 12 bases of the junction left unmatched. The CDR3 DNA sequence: TGTGCCAGCAGCCCAGAGGCCGGACTAGCCCTCAATGAGCAGTTCTTC. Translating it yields CASSPEAGLALNEQFF.

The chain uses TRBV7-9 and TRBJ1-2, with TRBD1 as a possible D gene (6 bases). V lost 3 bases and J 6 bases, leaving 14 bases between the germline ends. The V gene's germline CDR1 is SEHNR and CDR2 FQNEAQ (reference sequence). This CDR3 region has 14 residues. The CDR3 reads CASSFPGAGNGYTF. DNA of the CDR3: TGTGCCAGCAGCTTTCCAGGGGCAGGGAATGGCTACACCTTC.

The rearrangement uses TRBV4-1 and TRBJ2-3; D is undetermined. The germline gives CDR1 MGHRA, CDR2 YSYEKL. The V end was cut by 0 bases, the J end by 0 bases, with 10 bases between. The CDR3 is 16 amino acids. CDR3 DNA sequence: TGCGCCAGCAGCCAAGATCGCTCCCGTAGCACAGATACGCAGTATTTT. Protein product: CASSQDRSRSTDTQYF.

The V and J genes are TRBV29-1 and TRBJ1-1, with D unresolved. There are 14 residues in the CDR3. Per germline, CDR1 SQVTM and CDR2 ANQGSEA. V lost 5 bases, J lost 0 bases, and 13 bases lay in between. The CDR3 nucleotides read TGCAGCGTTTCCTGGGCCGCGATGAACACTGAAGCTTTCTTT. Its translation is CSVSWAAMNTEAFF.

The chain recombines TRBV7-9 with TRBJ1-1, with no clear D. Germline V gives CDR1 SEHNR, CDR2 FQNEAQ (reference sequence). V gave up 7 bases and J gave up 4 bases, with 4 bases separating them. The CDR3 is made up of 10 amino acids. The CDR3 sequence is CASNPTEAFF. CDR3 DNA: TGTGCCAGCAACCCCACTGAAGCTTTCTTT.

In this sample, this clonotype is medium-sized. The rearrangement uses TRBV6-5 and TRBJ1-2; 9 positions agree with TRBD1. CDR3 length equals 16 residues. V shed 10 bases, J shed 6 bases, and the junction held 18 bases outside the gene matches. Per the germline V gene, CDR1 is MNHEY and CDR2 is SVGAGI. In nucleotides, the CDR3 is TGTGCCACGGGGTACCCACCGGCGGGACAGGGTCATGGCTACACCTTC. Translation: CATGYPPAGQGHGYTF.

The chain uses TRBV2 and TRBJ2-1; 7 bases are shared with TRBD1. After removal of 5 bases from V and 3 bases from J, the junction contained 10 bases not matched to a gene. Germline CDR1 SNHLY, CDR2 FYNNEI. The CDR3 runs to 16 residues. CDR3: CASSPAPGTDYNEQFF. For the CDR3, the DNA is TGTGCCAGCAGTCCCGCCCCCGGGACAGACTACAATGAGCAGTTCTTC.

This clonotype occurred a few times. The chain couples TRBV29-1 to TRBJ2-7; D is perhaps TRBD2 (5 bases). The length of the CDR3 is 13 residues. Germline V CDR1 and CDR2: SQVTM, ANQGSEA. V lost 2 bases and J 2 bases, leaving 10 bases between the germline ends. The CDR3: CSVESGSTYEQYF. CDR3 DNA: TGCAGCGTTGAAAGCGGATCGACCTACGAGCAGTACTTC.

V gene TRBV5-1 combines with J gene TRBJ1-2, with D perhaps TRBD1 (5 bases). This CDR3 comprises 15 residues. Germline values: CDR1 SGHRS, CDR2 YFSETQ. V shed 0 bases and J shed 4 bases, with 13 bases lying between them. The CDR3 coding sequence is TGCGCCAGCAGCTTGGCCTTCCGGGACCCCTATGGCTACACCTTC. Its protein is CASSLAFRDPYGYTF.

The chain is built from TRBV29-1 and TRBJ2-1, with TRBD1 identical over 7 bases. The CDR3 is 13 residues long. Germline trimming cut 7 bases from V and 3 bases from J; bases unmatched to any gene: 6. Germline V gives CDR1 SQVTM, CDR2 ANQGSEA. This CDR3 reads CSAEQGVYNEQFF. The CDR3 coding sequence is TGCAGCGCTGAGCAGGGGGTCTACAATGAGCAGTTCTTC.

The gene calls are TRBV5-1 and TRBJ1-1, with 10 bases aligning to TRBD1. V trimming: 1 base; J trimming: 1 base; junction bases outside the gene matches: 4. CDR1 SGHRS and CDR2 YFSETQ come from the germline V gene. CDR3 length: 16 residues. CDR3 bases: TGCGCCAGCAGCTTGTGGGACAGGGGATCGAACACTGAAGCTTTCTTT. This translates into CASSLWDRGSNTEAFF.

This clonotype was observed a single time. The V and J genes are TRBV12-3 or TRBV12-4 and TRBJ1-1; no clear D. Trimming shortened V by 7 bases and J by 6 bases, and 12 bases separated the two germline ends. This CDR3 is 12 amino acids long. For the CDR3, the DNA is TGTGCCAGCACTCTAGGCCCCGCTGAAGCTTTCTTT. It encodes CASTLGPAEAFF.

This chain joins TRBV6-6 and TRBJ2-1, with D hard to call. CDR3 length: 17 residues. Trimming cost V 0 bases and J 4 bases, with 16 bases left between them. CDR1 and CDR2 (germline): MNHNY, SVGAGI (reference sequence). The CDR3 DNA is TGTGCCAGCAGTTACTCAATAAGGGTCTATGAGTACAATGAGCAGTTCTTC. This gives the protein CASSYSIRVYEYNEQFF.

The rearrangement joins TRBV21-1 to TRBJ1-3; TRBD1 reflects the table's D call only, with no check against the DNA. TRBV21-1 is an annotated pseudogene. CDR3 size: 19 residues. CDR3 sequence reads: CASSKKDDRMGFSGNTIYF. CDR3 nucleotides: TGTGCCAGCAGCAAAAAAGACGACAGGATGGGTTTCTCTGGAAACACCATATATTTT.

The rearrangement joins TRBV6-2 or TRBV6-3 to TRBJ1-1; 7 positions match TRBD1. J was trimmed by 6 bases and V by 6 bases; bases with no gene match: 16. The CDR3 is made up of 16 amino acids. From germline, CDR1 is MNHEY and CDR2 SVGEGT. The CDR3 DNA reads TGTGCCAGCAGCCCAGGGCCCCCAGGGGGTTTTGCTGAAGCTTTCTTT. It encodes CASSPGPPGGFAEAFF.

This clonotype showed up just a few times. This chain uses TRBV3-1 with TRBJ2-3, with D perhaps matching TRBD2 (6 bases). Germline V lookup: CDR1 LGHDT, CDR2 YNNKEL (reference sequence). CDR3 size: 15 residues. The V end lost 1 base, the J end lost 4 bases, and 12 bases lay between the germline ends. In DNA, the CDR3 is TGTGCCAGCAGCCAAGTCTGGACTAATTCAGATACGCAGTATTTT. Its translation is CASSQVWTNSDTQYF.

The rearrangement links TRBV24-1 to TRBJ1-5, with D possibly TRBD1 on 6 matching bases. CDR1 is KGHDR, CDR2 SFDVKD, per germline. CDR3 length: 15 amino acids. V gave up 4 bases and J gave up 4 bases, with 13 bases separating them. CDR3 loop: CATSDPLDRNQPQHF. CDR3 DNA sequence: TGTGCCACCAGTGACCCCTTGGACAGAAATCAGCCCCAGCATTTT.

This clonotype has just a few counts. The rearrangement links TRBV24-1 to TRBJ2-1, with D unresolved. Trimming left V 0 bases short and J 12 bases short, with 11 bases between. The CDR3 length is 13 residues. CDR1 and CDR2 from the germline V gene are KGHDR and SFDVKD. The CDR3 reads CATSDLLRGGQFF. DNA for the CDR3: TGTGCCACCAGTGATTTGCTGCGTGGCGGGCAGTTCTTC.

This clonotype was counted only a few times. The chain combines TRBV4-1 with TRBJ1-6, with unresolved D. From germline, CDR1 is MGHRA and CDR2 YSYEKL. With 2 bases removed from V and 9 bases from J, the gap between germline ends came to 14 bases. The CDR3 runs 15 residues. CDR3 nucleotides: TGCGCCAGCAGCCAACCCGCCTGGGTTTTTTCACCCCTCCACTTT. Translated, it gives CASSQPAWVFSPLHF.